These 23 T cell receptor beta chains were all obtained from the same sample, sequenced in a study of blood T cell repertoires in COVID-19 (TCRdb year 2020). Library preparation used the immunoSEQ multiplex PCR assay. TCRdb took over this immuneACCESS table, retaining in-frame rearrangements with V and J assigned. Such tables are incomplete; in checked studies, under half of the missing clones stem from an unresolved V gene, and the remainder is unexplained. In all, the sample holds 150,000 or so clones, and approximately 86% of those were seen once. Around 0.6% of the sample is taken by the ten largest. The sample was peripheral blood. The receptor set was obtained from a man aged 55 to 70 with COVID-19, enrolled during active disease.

The chain combines TRBV7-2 with TRBJ1-3, with D possibly matching TRBD1 (6 bases). This CDR3 has 13 residues. CDR1 is SGHTA, CDR2 FQGNSA, per germline. Trimming took 4 bases from V and 3 from J, leaving 7 bases between them. In nucleotides, the CDR3 is TGTGCCAGCAGCTCAGGGGTTGGAAACACCATATATTTT. The encoded protein is CASSSGVGNTIYF.

The chain employs TRBV9 and TRBJ2-1; TRBD2 matches 8 bases. The CDR3 runs to 15 residues. V lost 0 bases and J lost 6; bases outside the gene matches: 5. Germline loops: CDR1 SGDLS, CDR2 YYNGEE. The CDR3 here is CASSVAGGYINEQFF. The CDR3 DNA sequence: TGTGCCAGCAGCGTAGCGGGGGGGTATATCAATGAGCAGTTCTTC.

The rearrangement uses TRBV19 and TRBJ2-5; 9 bases are shared with TRBD2. Trimming removed 7 bases from V and 5 bases from J; junction bases left unmatched: 8. The CDR3 length is 14 residues. From germline, CDR1 is LNHDA and CDR2 SQIVND (reference sequence). Here the CDR3 reads CASTAGGPMETQYF. In DNA form, the CDR3 reads TGTGCCAGTACAGCGGGGGGTCCGATGGAGACCCAGTACTTC.

This clone was detected only a few times. The J gene is TRBJ2-7, the V gene TRBV9; 12 nucleotides align to TRBD2. The V gene end was trimmed by 7 bases and the J gene end by 6 bases; junction bases not matched to a gene: 8. The CDR3 length is 14 residues. Germline CDR1 and CDR2: SGDLS and YYNGEE. CDR3 region: CASSYTSGGTEQYF. DNA of the CDR3: TGTGCCAGCTCCTACACTAGCGGGGGGACCGAGCAGTACTTC.

The sample holds one count of this clone. The chain employs TRBV29-1 and TRBJ1-1; unclear D gene. This CDR3 spans 14 amino acids. The germline V gene has CDR1 SQVTM and CDR2 ANQGSEA. With 1 base removed from V and 1 base from J, the gap between germline ends came to 10 bases. This CDR3 is CSVEGSRENTEAFF. The CDR3 bases are TGCAGCGTTGAAGGATCGAGGGAGAACACTGAAGCTTTCTTT.

Written as DNA, the CDR3 is TGTGCCAGCTCATCTACCGGGACAACCTCCTACAATGAGCAGTTCTTC. Translating gives CASSSTGTTSYNEQFF. The chain uses TRBV18 and TRBJ2-1; tentatively, D is TRBD1 (6 bases). The germline V gene encodes CDR1 KGHSH and CDR2 LQKENI. The length of the CDR3 is 16 residues. V lost 5 bases, J lost 0 bases, and 14 bases lay in between.

This sequence joins TRBV20-1 and TRBJ2-1, with 7 bases matching TRBD2. CDR3 length: 17 residues. J was trimmed by 0 bases and V by 3 bases; bases with no gene match: 11. Germline V gives CDR1 DFQATT, CDR2 SNEGSKA (reference sequence). The CDR3 protein is CSASGLGEGPSYNEQFF. The CDR3 DNA is TGCAGTGCTAGTGGTCTGGGGGAGGGTCCCTCCTACAATGAGCAGTTCTTC.

The chain combines TRBV6-5 with TRBJ2-5; weak D call: TRBD1 (6 bases). This CDR3 has 15 residues. The germline CDR1 and CDR2 sequences are MNHEY and SVGAGI. Trimming shortened V by 4 bases and J by 4 bases, and 16 bases separated the two germline ends. CDR3 amino acids: CASSFLQGNRETQYF. CDR3 coding DNA: TGTGCCAGCAGTTTCCTACAGGGTAATAGAGAGACCCAGTACTTC.

This chain connects TRBV3-1 (or the pseudogene TRBV3-2) to TRBJ2-7, with a possible D match to TRBD2 (5 bases). This CDR3 is 15 amino acids long. V was shortened by 4 bases and J by 7 bases, with 20 bases between the two germline ends. The V gene's germline CDR1 is LGHDT and CDR2 YNNKEL (reference sequence). CDR3 loop: CASSRVLDSSVEQYF. For the CDR3, the DNA is TGTGCCAGCAGCCGGGTATTGGACTCTTCGGTAGAGCAGTACTTC.

DNA for the CDR3: TGCGCCAGCAGCTTAACAGTCCGATCCTACTACAATGAGCAGTTCTTC. Protein: CASSLTVRSYYNEQFF. The chain combines TRBV5-1 with TRBJ2-1; no definite D call. The CDR3 spans 16 residues. From germline, CDR1 is SGHRS and CDR2 YFSETQ. V dropped 2 bases and J dropped 3 bases, with 15 bases sitting between them.

In DNA form, the CDR3 reads TGTGCCAGCAGCCAGGACAGGGGGTCTTACGAGCAGTACTTC. Translating it yields CASSQDRGSYEQYF. The chain recombines TRBV7-3 with TRBJ2-7; TRBD1 matches at 10 bases. The CDR3 spans 14 residues. CDR1 is SGHTA and CDR2 is FQGTGA in the germline V gene. V dropped 5 bases and J dropped 4; count of bases not matched to a gene: 5.

The chain carries TRBV4-3 and TRBJ1-2; 9 positions match TRBD1. Trimming removed 5 bases from V and 3 bases from J; junction bases left unmatched: 7. CDR3 length equals 15 residues. The germline CDR1 and CDR2 sequences are LGHNA and YSLEER. CDR3 protein: CASSFHRGLDYGYTF. The CDR3 coding sequence is TGCGCCAGCAGCTTTCACAGGGGGCTCGACTATGGCTACACCTTC.

On this clone itself: Other DNA sequences in this specimen translate into the identical CDR3. This chain uses TRBV7-8 with TRBJ1-1, with D uncertain. CDR3 length: 14 residues. Germline V gene lookup returns CDR1 SGHVS and CDR2 FQNEAQ. The V end was cut by 0 bases, the J end by 2 bases, with 7 bases between. The CDR3 spells CASSLAGLNTEAFF. The CDR3, as DNA: TGTGCCAGCAGCTTAGCAGGACTCAACACTGAAGCTTTCTTT.

V is TRBV6-5 and J is TRBJ2-5, with a weak D call TRBD1 (5 bases). V was clipped by 2 bases and J by 1 base, with 11 bases between them. The CDR3 contains 15 residues. Looked up from germline, CDR1 is MNHEY and CDR2 is SVGAGI. The CDR3, as DNA: TGTGCCAGCAGTTACGACTTGGGGCTCCAAGAGACCCAGTACTTC. Translated, it gives CASSYDLGLQETQYF.

This chain uses TRBV29-1 with TRBJ2-1; a weak D match, TRBD1 (7 bases). CDR1 is SQVTM, CDR2 ANQGSEA, per germline. Trimming shortened V by 6 bases and J by 1 base, and 19 bases separated the two germline ends. The CDR3 contains 16 residues. The CDR3 sequence is CSVPPVSGGSYNEQFF. DNA of the CDR3: TGCAGCGTCCCACCGGTGTCAGGGGGGTCCTACAATGAGCAGTTCTTC.

The chain carries TRBV25-1 and TRBJ2-3; 12 bases agree with TRBD2. From germline, CDR1 is MGHDK and CDR2 SYGVNS. With 0 bases clipped from V and 7 bases from J, the junction kept 11 bases outside the gene matches. The CDR3 has 18 amino acids. CDR3 nucleotide sequence: TGTGCCAGCAGTGAATATATTTTGCCTAGCGGGAGGGGCAATACGCAGTATTTT. This gives the protein CASSEYILPSGRGNTQYF.

The chain is built from TRBV5-1 and TRBJ1-2, with 7 bases identical to TRBD1. V gave up 0 bases and J gave up 2 bases; unmatched junction bases: 4. The length of the CDR3 is 15 residues. CDR1 is SGHRS and CDR2 is YFSETQ in the germline V gene. In DNA, the CDR3 is TGCGCCAGCAGCTTGGCCGGGGACAGCAACTATGGCTACACCTTC. It translates to CASSLAGDSNYGYTF.

V gene TRBV27 combines with J gene TRBJ2-6; 7 nucleotides match TRBD1. V lost 6 bases and J lost 0; bases outside the gene matches: 11. The germline V gene has CDR1 MNHEY and CDR2 SMNVEV (reference sequence). This CDR3 comprises 18 residues. The CDR3 protein is CASSNPWDSYSGANVLTF. The CDR3, as DNA: TGTGCCAGCAGCAACCCATGGGACAGCTACTCTGGGGCCAACGTCCTGACTTTC.

V and J are TRBV19 and TRBJ1-2, with TRBD1 matching 12 bases. CDR3 length: 16 residues. V shed 5 bases, J shed 5 bases, and the junction held 9 bases outside the gene matches. From germline, CDR1 is LNHDA and CDR2 SQIVND (reference sequence). The CDR3 here is CASSPHGDRGRYGYTF. CDR3 bases: TGTGCCAGTAGTCCCCATGGGGACAGGGGGCGTTATGGCTACACCTTC.

This sequence joins TRBV11-3 and TRBJ1-2; TRBD1 is a possible D gene (5 bases). This CDR3 region has 13 residues. Between the trimmed V and J ends, which lost 5 bases and 12 bases, there was a span of 19 bases. Germline V gene data show CDR1 as SGHNT and CDR2 as YENEEA. Here the CDR3 DNA reads TGTGCCAGCAGCCCGGGGGTGACCGGAGGTCACACCTTC. Amino acids: CASSPGVTGGHTF.

This chain links TRBV27 with TRBJ1-2; 9 bases align to TRBD1. V was clipped by 5 bases and J by 8 bases; unmatched bases: 12. Germline V gene lookup returns CDR1 MNHEY and CDR2 SMNVEV (reference sequence). CDR3 length: 15 residues. CDR3 nucleotides: TGTGCCAGCAGTCCGGGCGATCGACAGGGGGTAGGCTACACCTTC. Translating it yields CASSPGDRQGVGYTF.

V is TRBV6-5 and J is TRBJ1-4; D may be TRBD1 (5 bases). CDR3 length: 15 amino acids. Germline V gene lookup returns CDR1 MNHEY and CDR2 SVGAGI. V was cut by 7 bases and J by 4 bases, with 16 bases left in between. The CDR3 sequence: CASNDRGQVNEKLFF. CDR3 DNA: TGTGCCAGCAACGACCGAGGACAAGTTAATGAAAAACTGTTTTTT.

V is TRBV12-3 or TRBV12-4 and J is TRBJ1-2, with 7 bases matching TRBD1. The CDR3 totals 13 residues. The ends lost 3 bases at V and 4 bases at J; junction bases unmatched: 2. The chain's CDR3 is CASSFDRAYGYTF. CDR3 nucleotide sequence: TGTGCCAGCAGTTTCGACAGGGCCTATGGCTACACCTTC.